The rows below give T cell receptor beta chains drawn from one sample of a study of control samples from healthy donors and cancer patients. This table comes from immunoSEQ multiplex PCR, and its TCRdb copy is limited to in-frame clones, with some not included. This sample has tens of thousands of clones, with roughly 89% found just once. Sample: PBMCs. These receptors came from a man aged 40-49 years with colorectal cancer. Both conserved end residues are trimmed from each CDR3. Expanded clones are given a class, and other clones once, few, many or no size at all.

v_call	j_call	clone_size	cdr3_aa
TRBV24-1	TRBJ2-1	.	ATSAGISSYNEQF
TRBV5-1	TRBJ2-2	.	ASSLGQGYNTGELF
TRBV30	TRBJ2-3	.	AWDRGHTDTQY
TRBV25-1	TRBJ1-2	.	ASSAGVNYGYT
TRBV28	TRBJ2-7	.	ASSLRGTSYEQY
TRBV10-3	TRBJ2-7	.	AITPTSGSYEQY
TRBV5-5	TRBJ1-3	.	ASSLDSWSSGNTIY
TRBV6-2/TRBV6-3	TRBJ2-1	medium-sized	ASSYPGLAGDSGVSYNEQF
TRBV24-1	TRBJ1-3	few	ATVSNSGNTIY
TRBV18	TRBJ2-1	.	ASSPGLYNEQF
TRBV7-2	TRBJ1-3	.	ASSFTGTGNTIY
TRBV7-3	TRBJ1-1	.	ASSLNRNTEAF
TRBV9	TRBJ2-2	.	ASSERGAGDTGELF
TRBV7-9	TRBJ2-1	.	ASRGLAGNEQF
TRBV19	TRBJ2-5	.	ATRIMESGRARGTQY
TRBV6-5	TRBJ1-2	.	ASSYSRGVLNYGYT
TRBV7-9	TRBJ1-1	once	ASSLMVNTEAF
TRBV28	TRBJ2-7	.	ASSFTGGLGEQY
TRBV11-2	TRBJ1-1	once	ASSFVLRDRLPEAF
TRBV7-2	TRBJ2-7	.	ASSSDRYSYEQY
TRBV27	TRBJ2-1	once	ASKDYWAGVGNEQF
TRBV2	TRBJ1-1	.	ASNQEGVGTEAF
TRBV30	TRBJ1-1	.	AWSAGQGGDAEAF
TRBV7-2	TRBJ2-1	.	ASSLALAGYNEQF
TRBV25-1	TRBJ1-2	.	ASTPEGRGYGYT
TRBV29-1	TRBJ2-1	.	SVVRGNEQF
TRBV18	TRBJ1-1	.	ASSPREGLNTEAF
TRBV6-5	TRBJ1-6	few	ASSYHGVLNSPLH
TRBV4-3	TRBJ2-3	once	ASSQDFTLLAGAPGVGQY